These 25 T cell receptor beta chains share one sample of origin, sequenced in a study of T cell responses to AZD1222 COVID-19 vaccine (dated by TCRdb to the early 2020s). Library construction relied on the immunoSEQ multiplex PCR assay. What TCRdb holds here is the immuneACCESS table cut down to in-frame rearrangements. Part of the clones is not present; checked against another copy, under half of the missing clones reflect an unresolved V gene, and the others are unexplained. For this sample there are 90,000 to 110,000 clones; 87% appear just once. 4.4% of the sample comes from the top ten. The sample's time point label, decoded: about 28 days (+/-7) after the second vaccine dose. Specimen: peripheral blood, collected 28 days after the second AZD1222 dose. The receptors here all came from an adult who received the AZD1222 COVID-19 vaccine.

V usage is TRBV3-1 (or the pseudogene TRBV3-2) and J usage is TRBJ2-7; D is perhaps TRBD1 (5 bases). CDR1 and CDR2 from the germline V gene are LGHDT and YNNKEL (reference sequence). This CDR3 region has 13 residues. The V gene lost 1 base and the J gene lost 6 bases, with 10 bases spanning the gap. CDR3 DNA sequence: TGTGCCAGCAGCCAAGCAGGGCTTGGCGAGCAGTACTTC. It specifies CASSQAGLGEQYF.

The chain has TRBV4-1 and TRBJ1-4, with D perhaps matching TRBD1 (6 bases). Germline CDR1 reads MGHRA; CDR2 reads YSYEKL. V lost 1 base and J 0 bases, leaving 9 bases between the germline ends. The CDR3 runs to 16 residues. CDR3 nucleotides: TGCGCCAGCAGCCAAGGGACAGTTGCAACTAATGAAAAACTGTTTTTT. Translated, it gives CASSQGTVATNEKLFF.

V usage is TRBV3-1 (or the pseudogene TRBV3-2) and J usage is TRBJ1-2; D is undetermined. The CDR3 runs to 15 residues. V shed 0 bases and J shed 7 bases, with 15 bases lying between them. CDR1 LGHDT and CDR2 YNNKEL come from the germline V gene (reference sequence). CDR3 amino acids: CASSQDLGWQSGYTF. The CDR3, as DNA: TGTGCCAGCAGCCAAGATCTAGGGTGGCAAAGTGGCTACACCTTC.

CDR3 region: CASSPVTQSDQPQHF. CDR3 sequence (DNA): TGCGCCAGCAGCCCCGTTACACAGAGCGATCAGCCCCAGCATTTT. The chain combines TRBV4-1 with TRBJ1-5; D unresolved. The length of the CDR3 is 15 residues. From germline, CDR1 is MGHRA and CDR2 YSYEKL. V lost 4 bases, J lost 5 bases, and 15 bases lay in between.

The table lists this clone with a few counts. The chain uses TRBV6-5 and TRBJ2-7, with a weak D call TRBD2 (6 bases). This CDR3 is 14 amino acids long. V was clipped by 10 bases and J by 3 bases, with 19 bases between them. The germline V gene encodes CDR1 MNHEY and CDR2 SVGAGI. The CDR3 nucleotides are TGTGCCACACAGGCGGGGACCCGACTCTACGAGCAGTACTTC. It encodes CATQAGTRLYEQYF.

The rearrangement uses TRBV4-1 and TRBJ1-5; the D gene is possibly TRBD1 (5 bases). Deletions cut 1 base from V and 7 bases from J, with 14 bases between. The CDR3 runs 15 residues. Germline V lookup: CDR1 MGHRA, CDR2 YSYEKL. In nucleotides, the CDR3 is TGCGCCAGCAGCCAAGTGGGGCAGCTGGGACAGCCCCAGCATTTT. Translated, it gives CASSQVGQLGQPQHF.

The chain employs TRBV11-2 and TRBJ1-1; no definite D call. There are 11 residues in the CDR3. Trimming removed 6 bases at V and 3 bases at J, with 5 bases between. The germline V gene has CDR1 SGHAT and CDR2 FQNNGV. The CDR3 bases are TGTGCCAGCAGAACGTACACTGAAGCTTTCTTT. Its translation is CASRTYTEAFF.

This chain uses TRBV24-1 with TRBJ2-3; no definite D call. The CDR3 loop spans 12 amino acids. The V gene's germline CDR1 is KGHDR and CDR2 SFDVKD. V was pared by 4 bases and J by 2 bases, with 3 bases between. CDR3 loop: CATSDTTDTQYF. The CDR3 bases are TGTGCCACCAGTGACACCACAGATACGCAGTATTTT.

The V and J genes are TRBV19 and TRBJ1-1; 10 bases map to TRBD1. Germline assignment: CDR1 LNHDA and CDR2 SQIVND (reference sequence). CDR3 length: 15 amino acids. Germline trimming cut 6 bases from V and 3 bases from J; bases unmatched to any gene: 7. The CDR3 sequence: CASRITGTGDTEAFF. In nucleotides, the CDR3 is TGTGCCAGTAGAATAACCGGGACAGGGGACACTGAAGCTTTCTTT.

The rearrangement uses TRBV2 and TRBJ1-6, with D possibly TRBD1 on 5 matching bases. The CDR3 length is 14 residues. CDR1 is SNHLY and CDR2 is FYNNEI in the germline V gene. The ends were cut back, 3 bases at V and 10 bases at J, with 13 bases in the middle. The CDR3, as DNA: TGTGCCAGCAGTGAGGGGCATCGGGGATCACCCCTCCACTTT. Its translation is CASSEGHRGSPLHF.

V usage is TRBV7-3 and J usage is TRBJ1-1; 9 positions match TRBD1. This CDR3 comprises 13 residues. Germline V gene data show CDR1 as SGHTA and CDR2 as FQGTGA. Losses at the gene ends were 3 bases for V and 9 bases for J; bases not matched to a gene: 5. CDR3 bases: TGTGCCAGCAGCTTGGGGACAGGGAGTAAAGCTTTCTTT. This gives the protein CASSLGTGSKAFF.

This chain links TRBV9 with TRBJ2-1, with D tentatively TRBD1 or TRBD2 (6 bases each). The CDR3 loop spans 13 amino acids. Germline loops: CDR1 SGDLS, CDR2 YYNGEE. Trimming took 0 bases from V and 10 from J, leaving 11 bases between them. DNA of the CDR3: TGTGCCAGCAGCGTAGAGGGGGAGGACGAGCAGTTCTTC. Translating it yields CASSVEGEDEQFF.

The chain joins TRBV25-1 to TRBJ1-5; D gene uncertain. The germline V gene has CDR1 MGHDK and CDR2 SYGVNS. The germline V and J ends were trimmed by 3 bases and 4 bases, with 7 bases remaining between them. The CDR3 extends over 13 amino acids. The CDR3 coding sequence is TGTGCCAGCAGTGATGGCAGGAATCAGCCCCAGCATTTT. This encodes CASSDGRNQPQHF.

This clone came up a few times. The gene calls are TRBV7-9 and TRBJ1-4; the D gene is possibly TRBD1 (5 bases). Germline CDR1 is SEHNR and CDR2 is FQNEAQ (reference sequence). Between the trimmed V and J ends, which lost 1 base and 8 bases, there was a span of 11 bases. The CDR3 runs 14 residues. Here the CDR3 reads CASSLGSGNEKLFF. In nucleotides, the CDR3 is TGTGCCAGCAGCTTAGGGTCAGGGAACGAAAAACTGTTTTTT.

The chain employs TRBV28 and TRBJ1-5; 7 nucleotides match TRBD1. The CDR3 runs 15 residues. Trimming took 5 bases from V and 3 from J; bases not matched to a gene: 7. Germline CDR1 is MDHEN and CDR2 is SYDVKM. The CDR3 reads CASSRTGTDNQPQHF. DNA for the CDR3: TGTGCCAGCAGTCGCACCGGGACAGACAATCAGCCCCAGCATTTT. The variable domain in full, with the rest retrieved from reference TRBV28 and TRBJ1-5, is DVKVTQSSRYLVKRTGEKVFLECVQDMDHENMFWYRQDPGLGLRLIYFSYDVKMKEKGDIPEGYSVSREKKERFSLILESASTNQTSMYLCASSRTGTDNQPQHFGDGTRLSIL.

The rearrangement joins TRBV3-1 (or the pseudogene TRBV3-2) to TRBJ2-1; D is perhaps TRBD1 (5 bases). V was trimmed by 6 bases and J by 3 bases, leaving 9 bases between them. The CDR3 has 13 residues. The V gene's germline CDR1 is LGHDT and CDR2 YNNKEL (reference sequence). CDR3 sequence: CASRTEIYNEQFF. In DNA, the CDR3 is TGTGCCAGCAGGACAGAAATCTACAATGAGCAGTTCTTC.

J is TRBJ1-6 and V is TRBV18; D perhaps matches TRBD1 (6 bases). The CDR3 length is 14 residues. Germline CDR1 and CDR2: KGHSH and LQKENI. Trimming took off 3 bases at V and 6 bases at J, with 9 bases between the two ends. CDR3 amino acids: CASSPGQFNSPLHF. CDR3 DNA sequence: TGTGCCAGCTCACCCGGACAGTTTAATTCACCCCTCCACTTT.

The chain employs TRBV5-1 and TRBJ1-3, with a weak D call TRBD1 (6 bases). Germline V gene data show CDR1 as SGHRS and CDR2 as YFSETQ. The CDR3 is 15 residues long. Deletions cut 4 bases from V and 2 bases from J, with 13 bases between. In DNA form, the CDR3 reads TGCGCCAGCAGCAGTACCGGGACAACTGGAAACACCATATATTTT. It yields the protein CASSSTGTTGNTIYF.

The CDR3 here is CATSEPGQGGGYTF. In DNA form, the CDR3 reads TGTGCCACCAGTGAGCCGGGACAGGGAGGTGGCTACACCTTC. The chain employs TRBV24-1 and TRBJ1-2, with TRBD1 matching over 9 bases. The germline gives CDR1 KGHDR, CDR2 SFDVKD. The CDR3 length is 14 residues. V lost 4 bases to trimming and J lost 7 bases; unmatched junction nucleotides: 6.

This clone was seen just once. CDR3 region: CATSDLLRQGGYEQYF. CDR3 nucleotides: TGTGCCACCAGTGATTTGTTACGACAGGGGGGTTACGAGCAGTACTTC. The rearrangement links TRBV24-1 to TRBJ2-7, with 9 bases lining up with TRBD1. The V gene's germline CDR1 is KGHDR and CDR2 SFDVKD. The CDR3 spans 16 residues. V was pared by 0 bases and J by 4 bases, with 6 bases of the junction left unmatched.

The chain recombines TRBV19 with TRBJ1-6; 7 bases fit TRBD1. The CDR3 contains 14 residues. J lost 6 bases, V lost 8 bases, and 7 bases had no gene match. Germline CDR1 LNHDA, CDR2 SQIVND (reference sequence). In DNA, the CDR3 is TGTGCCAGTCAAGTGACAGGGTTTAATTCACCCCTCCACTTT. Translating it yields CASQVTGFNSPLHF.

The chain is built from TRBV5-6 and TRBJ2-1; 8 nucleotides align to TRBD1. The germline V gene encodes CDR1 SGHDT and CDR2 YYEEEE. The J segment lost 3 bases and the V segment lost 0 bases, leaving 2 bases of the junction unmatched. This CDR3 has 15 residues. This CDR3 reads CASSLEQGDYNEQFF. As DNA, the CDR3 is TGTGCCAGCAGCTTGGAACAGGGGGACTACAATGAGCAGTTCTTC.

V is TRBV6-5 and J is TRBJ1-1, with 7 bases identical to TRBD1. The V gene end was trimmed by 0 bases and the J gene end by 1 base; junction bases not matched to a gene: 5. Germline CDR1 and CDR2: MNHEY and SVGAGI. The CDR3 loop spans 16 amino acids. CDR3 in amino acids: CASSYSLTGRNTEAFF. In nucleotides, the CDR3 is TGTGCCAGCAGTTACTCGTTGACAGGGCGGAACACTGAAGCTTTCTTT.

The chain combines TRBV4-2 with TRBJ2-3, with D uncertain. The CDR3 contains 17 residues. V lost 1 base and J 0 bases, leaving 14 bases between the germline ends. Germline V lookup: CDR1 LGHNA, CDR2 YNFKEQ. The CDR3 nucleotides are TGTGCCAGCAGCCAAGTGGGTACCGGCCATAGCACAGATACGCAGTATTTT. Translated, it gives CASSQVGTGHSTDTQYF.

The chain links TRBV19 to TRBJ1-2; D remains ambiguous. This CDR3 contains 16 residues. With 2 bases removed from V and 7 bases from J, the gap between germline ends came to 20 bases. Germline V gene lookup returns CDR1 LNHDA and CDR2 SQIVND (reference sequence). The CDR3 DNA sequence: TGTGCCAGTAGTATATCAGGACGTGATGGGAGGTCTGGCTACACCTTC. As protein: CASSISGRDGRSGYTF. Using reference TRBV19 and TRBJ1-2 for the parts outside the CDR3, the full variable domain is DGGITQSPKYLFRKEGQNVTLSCEQNLNHDAMYWYRQDPGQGLRLIYYSQIVNDFQKGDIAEGYSVSREKKESFPLTVTSAQKNPTAFYLCASSISGRDGRSGYTFGSGTRLTVV.